These 20 T cell receptor beta chains were all obtained from the same sample, sequenced in a study of T cell responses to AZD1222 COVID-19 vaccine. Some clones are missing from TCRdb's copy, which holds only in-frame ones; the method was immunoSEQ multiplex PCR. Here the sample spans 200,000 to 250,000 clones, approximately 94% being singletons. The material was peripheral blood, obtained 28 days after the second dose of the MenACWY control vaccine. The receptors derive from an adult who received the MenACWY meningococcal vaccine as a control.

The chain uses TRBV27 and TRBJ1-2; D unclear. Germline V gene lookup returns CDR1 MNHEY and CDR2 SMNVEV (reference sequence). The CDR3 runs 15 residues. V lost 6 bases and J 2 bases, leaving 16 bases between the germline ends. CDR3 protein: CASSLGGFSNYGYTF. CDR3 sequence (DNA): TGTGCCAGCAGCCTGGGCGGGTTCTCAAACTATGGCTACACCTTC.

This clone appeared a few times. This chain joins TRBV5-1 and TRBJ1-1, with a weak D call TRBD1 (6 bases). Looked up from germline, CDR1 is SGHRS and CDR2 is YFSETQ. Trimming cost V 0 bases and J 8 bases, with 11 bases left between them. This CDR3 is 13 amino acids long. Here the CDR3 DNA reads TGCGCCAGCAGCTTGGCAGGGGCCCTAGAAGCTTTCTTT. Residues: CASSLAGALEAFF.

The chain uses TRBV5-4 and TRBJ1-2; maybe TRBD1 (6 bases). V shed 4 bases and J shed 4 bases, with 8 bases lying between them. Germline V gene lookup returns CDR1 SGHNT and CDR2 YYREEE (reference sequence). The CDR3 extends over 12 amino acids. Written as DNA, the CDR3 is TGTGCCAGCAGCGGGGACATCTATGGCTACACCTTC. It codes for CASSGDIYGYTF.

The genes are TRBV7-2 and TRBJ1-1, with D possibly TRBD1 on 6 matching bases. Trimming shortened V by 6 bases and J by 4 bases, and 12 bases separated the two germline ends. This CDR3 spans 13 amino acids. From germline, CDR1 is SGHTA and CDR2 FQGNSA. The CDR3 DNA reads as TGTGCCAGCAGGCCCACAGGGAGCACTGAAGCTTTCTTT. Residues: CASRPTGSTEAFF.

The gene calls are TRBV5-6 and TRBJ2-5; D is perhaps TRBD2 (5 bases). With 4 bases removed from V and 5 bases from J, the gap between germline ends came to 12 bases. CDR1 and CDR2 from the germline V gene are SGHDT and YYEEEE. The CDR3 spans 13 residues. CDR3 bases: TGTGCCAGCAGCGCGGGTGTGGGGGAGACCCAGTACTTC. As protein: CASSAGVGETQYF.

This clone was seen once. The chain has TRBV6-5 and TRBJ1-6; the match to TRBD1 covers 7 bases. The CDR3 totals 16 residues. The ends lost 0 bases at V and 4 bases at J; junction bases unmatched: 3. Germline V gene lookup returns CDR1 MNHEY and CDR2 SVGAGI. CDR3 in amino acids: CASSYSGGQYNSPLHF. For the CDR3, the DNA is TGTGCCAGCAGTTACTCGGGGGGACAGTATAATTCACCCCTCCACTTT.

The chain couples TRBV5-1 to TRBJ1-5, with D tentatively TRBD1 (5 bases). The CDR3 extends over 15 amino acids. Trimming took 1 base from V and 3 from J, leaving 11 bases between them. Germline-derived CDR1 and CDR2 are SGHRS and YFSETQ. The CDR3 nucleotides are TGCGCCAGCAGCTTGAGTTCAGGGAACAATCAGCCCCAGCATTTT. Its translation: CASSLSSGNNQPQHF.

The chain joins TRBV18 to TRBJ2-7, with 7 nucleotides matching TRBD2. The trim removed 3 bases at V and 3 bases at J, leaving 11 bases unmatched. Germline values: CDR1 KGHSH, CDR2 LQKENI. This CDR3 comprises 16 residues. The DNA of the CDR3 is TGTGCCAGCTCACCTCGAGCGGGGATAGCGGGCTACGAGCAGTACTTC. It translates to CASSPRAGIAGYEQYF. Looking up the rest from reference TRBV18 and TRBJ2-7 gives the full variable domain: NAGVMQNPRHLVRRRGQEARLRCSPMKGHSHVYWYRQLPEEGLKFMVYLQKENIIDESGMPKERFSAEFPKEGPSILRIQQVVRGDSAAYFCASSPRAGIAGYEQYFGPGTRLTVT.

The gene calls are TRBV5-1 and TRBJ1-2; no reliable D call. The CDR3 covers 11 residues. The germline CDR1 and CDR2 sequences are SGHRS and YFSETQ. Trimming took off 3 bases at V and 7 bases at J, with 7 bases between the two ends. The CDR3 spells CASSSPGGYTF. In DNA, the CDR3 is TGCGCCAGCAGCTCCCCCGGTGGCTACACCTTC.

The CDR3 spells CASTSSGGAEQYF. The CDR3, as DNA: TGTGCCAGCACCTCTTCAGGGGGCGCCGAGCAGTACTTC. This rearrangement joins TRBV6-5 to TRBJ2-7, with 8 bases fitting TRBD1. The germline CDR1 and CDR2 sequences are MNHEY and SVGAGI. The CDR3 extends over 13 amino acids. With 7 bases clipped from V and 6 bases from J, the junction kept 8 bases outside the gene matches.

The rearrangement joins TRBV6-2 or TRBV6-3 to TRBJ1-5; D unclear. Germline V CDR1 and CDR2: MNHEY, SVGEGT. The CDR3 spans 16 residues. V was shortened by 0 bases and J by 1 base, with 10 bases between the two germline ends. CDR3 residues: CASSYSIEGSNQPQHF. CDR3 DNA sequence: TGTGCCAGCAGTTACTCGATTGAAGGGAGCAATCAGCCCCAGCATTTT.

The V gene is TRBV2, the J gene TRBJ2-5; D not certain. Germline V gene lookup returns CDR1 SNHLY and CDR2 FYNNEI. The V end lost 3 bases, the J end lost 1 base, and 6 bases lay between the germline ends. The CDR3 extends over 13 amino acids. For the CDR3, the DNA is TGTGCCAGCAGTGATAGGATCCAAGAGACCCAGTACTTC. This gives the protein CASSDRIQETQYF.

The genes are TRBV5-1 and TRBJ2-7; TRBD1 is a possible D gene (6 bases). CDR3 length equals 14 residues. V gave up 9 bases and J gave up 0 bases, with 16 bases separating them. From germline, CDR1 is SGHRS and CDR2 YFSETQ. CDR3 sequence (DNA): TGCGCCACCAAGGTCGGGGACAACTCCTACGAGCAGTACTTC. It yields the protein CATKVGDNSYEQYF.

V usage is TRBV30 and J usage is TRBJ1-5; D uncertain. Deletions cut 0 bases from V and 0 bases from J, with 3 bases between. CDR1 is GTSNPN and CDR2 is SVGIG in the germline V gene (reference sequence). CDR3 size: 13 residues. CDR3 protein: CAWSVASNQPQHF. Here the CDR3 DNA reads TGTGCCTGGAGTGTGGCTAGCAATCAGCCCCAGCATTTT.

The chain carries TRBV7-9 and TRBJ1-3; the D gene is possibly TRBD1 (6 bases). Trimming removed 10 bases from V and 2 bases from J, with 15 bases in between. This CDR3 is 14 amino acids long. Germline loops: CDR1 SEHNR, CDR2 FQNEAQ (reference sequence). The CDR3 nucleotides are TGTGCCATCGATATAGGGGGAACTGGAAACACCATATATTTT. Its protein is CAIDIGGTGNTIYF.

The CDR3 protein is CASSLLQGAENEQYF. The CDR3 nucleotides are TGCGCCAGCAGCTTACTCCAGGGGGCCGAGAACGAGCAGTACTTC. This chain links TRBV5-1 with TRBJ2-7; 8 nucleotides agree with TRBD1. The germline V gene has CDR1 SGHRS and CDR2 YFSETQ. J lost 5 bases, V lost 2 bases, and 9 bases had no gene match. This CDR3 contains 15 residues.

The J gene is TRBJ1-2, the V gene TRBV13, with 9 positions matching TRBD1. CDR3 size: 12 residues. The V gene's germline CDR1 is PRHDT and CDR2 FYEKMQ (reference sequence). V dropped 5 bases and J dropped 8; count of bases not matched to a gene: 3. CDR3 in DNA: TGTGCCAGCAGCGATGGGACAGGGGGCTACACCTTC. Translating it yields CASSDGTGGYTF. Variable domain in full (rest from reference TRBV13 and TRBJ1-2): AAGVIQSPRHLIKEKRETATLKCYPIPRHDTVYWYQQGPGQDPQFLISFYEKMQSDKGSIPDRFSAQQFSDYHSELNMSSLELGDSALYFCASSDGTGGYTFGSGTRLTVV.

The V call is TRBV12-3 or TRBV12-4, the J call TRBJ1-2; D uncertain. This CDR3 is built from 13 residues. Trimming left V 4 bases short and J 4 bases short, with 10 bases between. The CDR3 is CASSYGQVYGYTF. CDR3 coding DNA: TGTGCCAGCAGTTACGGTCAGGTCTATGGCTACACCTTC.

In its sample, this clone was seen once. The J gene is TRBJ2-2, the V gene TRBV7-2; 9 bases match TRBD2. The germline V gene encodes CDR1 SGHTA and CDR2 FQGNSA. V gave up 8 bases and J gave up 7 bases; unmatched junction bases: 5. The CDR3 is made up of 13 amino acids. The CDR3 nucleotides are TGTGCCAGCTGTGCGGGAGGGGACGGGGAGCTGTTTTTT. Residues: CASCAGGDGELFF.

This rearrangement joins TRBV7-9 to TRBJ1-3; D is unclear. This CDR3 spans 15 amino acids. V was shortened by 5 bases and J by 1 base, with 12 bases between the two germline ends. In germline, CDR1 is SEHNR, CDR2 FQNEAQ (reference sequence). CDR3 loop: CASSQTSSSGNTIYF. CDR3 coding DNA: TGTGCCAGCAGCCAAACCAGTTCTTCTGGAAACACCATATATTTT.